This T cell receptor beta chain appears in the sequencing data of a study of T cell clonality in common variable immunodeficiency. Produced via immunoSEQ multiplex PCR; TCRdb's table is partial and in-frame only. The sample includes fewer than 30,000 clones, none of them occurring once. This clone was seen at least ten times. Its antigen is unknown. The read finishes 3 residues shy of the CDR3 end, and the germline J gene is used to complete it. No CVID subject was ill or on immunomodulatory drugs when sampled. This CDR3 comprises 17 residues. Between the trimmed V and J ends, which lost 5 bases and 1 base, there was a span of 20 bases. CDR1 and CDR2 from the germline V gene are LNHDA and SQIVND (reference sequence). General observations from the study: Common variable immunodeficiency TCR beta sequences reportedly had fewer deletions and N-nucleotide insertions.

The rearrangement joins TRBV19 to TRBJ2-5; the D gene is possibly TRBD2 (6 bases). The source material was peripheral blood mononuclear cells. The TCR sequence derives from a human donor with common variable immunodeficiency. The CDR3 spells CASSPLTWAGTQETQYF. The DNA read from the CDR3 is TGTGCCAGTAGTCCGCTGACTTGGGCGGGGACCCAAGAGACC. Variable domain in full (rest from reference TRBV19 and TRBJ2-5): DGGITQSPKYLFRKEGQNVTLSCEQNLNHDAMYWYRQDPGQGLRLIYYSQIVNDFQKGDIAEGYSVSREKKESFPLTVTSAQKNPTAFYLCASSPLTWAGTQETQYFGPGTRLLVL.